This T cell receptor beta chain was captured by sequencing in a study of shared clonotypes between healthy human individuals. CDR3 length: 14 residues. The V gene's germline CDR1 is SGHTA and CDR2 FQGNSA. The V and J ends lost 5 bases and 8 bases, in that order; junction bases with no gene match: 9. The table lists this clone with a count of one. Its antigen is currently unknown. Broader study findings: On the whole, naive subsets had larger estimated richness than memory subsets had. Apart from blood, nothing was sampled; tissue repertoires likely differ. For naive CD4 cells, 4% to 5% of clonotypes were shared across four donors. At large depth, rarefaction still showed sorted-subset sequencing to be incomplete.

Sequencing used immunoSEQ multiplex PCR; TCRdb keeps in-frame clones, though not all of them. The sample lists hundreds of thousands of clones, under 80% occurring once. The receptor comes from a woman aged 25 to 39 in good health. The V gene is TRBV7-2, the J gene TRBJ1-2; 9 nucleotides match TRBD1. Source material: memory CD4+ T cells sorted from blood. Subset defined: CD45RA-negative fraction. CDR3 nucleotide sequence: TGTGCCAGCAGCCACACAGGGGGCTCGGGAGGCTACACCTTC. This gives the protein CASSHTGGSGGYTF.